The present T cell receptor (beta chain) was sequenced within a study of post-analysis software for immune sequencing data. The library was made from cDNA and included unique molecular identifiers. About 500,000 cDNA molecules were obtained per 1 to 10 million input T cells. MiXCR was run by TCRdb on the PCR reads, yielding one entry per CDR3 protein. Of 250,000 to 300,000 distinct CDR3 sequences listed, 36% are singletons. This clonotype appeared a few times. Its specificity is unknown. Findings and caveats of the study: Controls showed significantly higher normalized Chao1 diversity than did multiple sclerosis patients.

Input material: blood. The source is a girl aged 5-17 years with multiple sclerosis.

The CDR3: CASSKESGGNTIYF. CDR3 sequence (DNA): TGTGCCAGCTCCAAGGAGTCTGGGGGAAACACCATATATTTT. The chain combines TRBV18 with TRBJ1-3; D unresolved. This CDR3 spans 14 amino acids. Germline CDR1 reads KGHSH; CDR2 reads LQKENI. The ends were cut back, 6 bases at V and 4 bases at J, with 13 bases in the middle.